The clone carrying this T cell receptor beta chain was picked up one time. Using immunoSEQ multiplex PCR, the repertoire was profiled, and TCRdb retains in-frame clones only, with some absent. The profile covers roughly 48,000 clones, with around 92% appearing a single time and roughly 0.91% taken by the ten largest. The record originates from a study of T cell changes during pregnancy in multiple sclerosis. CDR3 size: 16 residues. The germline V gene has CDR1 LGHNA and CDR2 YSLEER. The junction had 8 bases not matched to a gene; V was cut back by 4 bases and J by 1 base. This TCR came from a female donor in good health, enrolled as a control in a pregnancy study. The chain links TRBV4-3 to TRBJ2-7; TRBD1 matches at 9 bases. The input for sequencing was CD4+ T cells from peripheral blood mononuclear cells, taken in the second trimester of pregnancy. The CDR3 DNA follows: TGCGCCAGCAGCCTTACCTCGACAGGGGGATCCTACGAGCAGTACTTC. Translation: CASSLTSTGGSYEQYF.